This T cell receptor (beta chain) was captured by sequencing in a study of Graves' ophthalmopathy and Graves' hyperthyroidism. General observations from the study: Blood contained most expanded thyroid clonotypes exceeding 0.001 frequency.

The sequenced template was RNA, covering the TCR beta CDR3 region. Scientists carried out first-round RT-PCR using HTBI primers and then a second-round multiplex PCR. TCRdb called the multiplex PCR reads again in MiXCR, with one record for every CDR3 protein. The repertoire consists of 200,000 to 300,000 distinct CDR3 sequences, with around 42% occurring once and the leading ten covering approximately 51%. This clonotype turned up a few times. Its antigen is not known. V was clipped by 1 base and J by 5 bases, with 13 bases between them. The CDR3 is 15 amino acids. CDR1 is SGHTS and CDR2 is YDEGEE in the germline V gene. In donors with ophthalmopathy, activity was moderate-to-severe, with CAS ≥3, NOSPECS ≥4 and duration under 3 months. Diagnostic conclusions were grounded in clinical symptoms, serum thyroxine, TRAb, thyroid ultrasound and orbital computed tomography.

Material for sequencing was peripheral blood. The chain links TRBV5-8 to TRBJ1-3, with D possibly being TRBD1 (6 bases). The sequence was collected from an adult man with Graves' ophthalmopathy. The CDR3 DNA follows: TGTGCCAGCAGCTTGAACAGGGCTGAACGAAACACCATATATTTT. Its protein is CASSLNRAERNTIYF.